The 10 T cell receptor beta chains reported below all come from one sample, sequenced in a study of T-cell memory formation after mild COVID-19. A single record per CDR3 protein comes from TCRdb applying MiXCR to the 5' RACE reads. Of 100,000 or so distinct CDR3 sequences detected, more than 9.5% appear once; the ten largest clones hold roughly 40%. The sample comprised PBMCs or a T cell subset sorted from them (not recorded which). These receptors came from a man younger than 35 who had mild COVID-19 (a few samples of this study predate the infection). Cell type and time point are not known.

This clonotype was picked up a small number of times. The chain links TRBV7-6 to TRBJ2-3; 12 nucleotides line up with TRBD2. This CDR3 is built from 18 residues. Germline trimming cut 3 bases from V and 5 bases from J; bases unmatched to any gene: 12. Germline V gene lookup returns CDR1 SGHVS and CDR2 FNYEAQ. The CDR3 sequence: CASSLWVLAGGRGDTQYF. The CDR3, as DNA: TGTGCCAGCAGCTTGTGGGTACTAGCGGGGGGCCGTGGAGATACGCAGTATTTT. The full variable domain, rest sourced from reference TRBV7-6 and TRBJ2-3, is GAGVSQSPRYKVTKRGQDVALRCDPISGHVSLYWYRQALGQGPEFLTYFNYEAQQDKSGLPNDRFSAERPEGSISTLTIQRTEQRDSAMYRCASSLWVLAGGRGDTQYFGPGTRLTVL.

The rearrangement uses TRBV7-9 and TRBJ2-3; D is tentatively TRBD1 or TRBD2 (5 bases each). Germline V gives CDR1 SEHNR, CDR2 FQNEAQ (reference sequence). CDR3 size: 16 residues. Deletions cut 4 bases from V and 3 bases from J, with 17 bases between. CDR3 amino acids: CASSSSGTALTDTQYF. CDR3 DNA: TGTGCCAGCAGCTCGTCCGGGACGGCACTTACAGATACGCAGTATTTT.

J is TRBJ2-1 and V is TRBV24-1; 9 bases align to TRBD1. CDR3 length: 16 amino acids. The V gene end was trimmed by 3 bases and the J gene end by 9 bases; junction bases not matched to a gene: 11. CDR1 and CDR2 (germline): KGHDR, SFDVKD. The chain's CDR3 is CATSDTGTGTIVEQFF. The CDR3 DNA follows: TGTGCCACCAGTGATACGGGGACAGGGACGATTGTTGAGCAGTTCTTC.

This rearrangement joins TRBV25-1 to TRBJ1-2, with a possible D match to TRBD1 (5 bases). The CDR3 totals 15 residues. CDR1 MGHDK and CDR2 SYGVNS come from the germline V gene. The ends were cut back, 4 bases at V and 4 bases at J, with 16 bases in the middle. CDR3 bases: TGTGCCAGCAGTGGCCATCTCAGGGACGGCTATGGCTACACCTTC. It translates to CASSGHLRDGYGYTF.

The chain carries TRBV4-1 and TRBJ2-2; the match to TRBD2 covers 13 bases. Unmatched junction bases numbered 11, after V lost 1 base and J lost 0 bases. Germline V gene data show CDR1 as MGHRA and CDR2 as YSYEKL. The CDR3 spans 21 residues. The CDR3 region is CASSQGVLGLAGQPNTGELFF. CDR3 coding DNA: TGCGCCAGCAGCCAAGGGGTTCTGGGACTAGCGGGGCAACCGAACACCGGGGAGCTGTTTTTT.

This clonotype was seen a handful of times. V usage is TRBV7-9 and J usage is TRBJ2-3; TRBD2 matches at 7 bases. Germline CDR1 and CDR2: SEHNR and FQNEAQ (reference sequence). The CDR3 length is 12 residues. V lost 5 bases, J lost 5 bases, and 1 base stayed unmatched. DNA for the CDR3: TGTGCCAGCAGCCGGGGGGTAGATACGCAGTATTTT. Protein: CASSRGVDTQYF.

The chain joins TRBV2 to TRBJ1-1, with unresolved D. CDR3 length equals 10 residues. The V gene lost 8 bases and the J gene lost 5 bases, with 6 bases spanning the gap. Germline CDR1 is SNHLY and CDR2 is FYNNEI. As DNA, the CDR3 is TGTGCCAGCTCTGGGACTGAAGCTTTCTTT. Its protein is CASSGTEAFF.

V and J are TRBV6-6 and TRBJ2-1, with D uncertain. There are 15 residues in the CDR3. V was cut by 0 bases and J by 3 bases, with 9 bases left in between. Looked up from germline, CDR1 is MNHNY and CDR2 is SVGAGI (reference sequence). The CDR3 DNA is TGTGCCAGCAGTTACTCGATGGGGTTCTACAATGAGCAGTTCTTC. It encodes CASSYSMGFYNEQFF.

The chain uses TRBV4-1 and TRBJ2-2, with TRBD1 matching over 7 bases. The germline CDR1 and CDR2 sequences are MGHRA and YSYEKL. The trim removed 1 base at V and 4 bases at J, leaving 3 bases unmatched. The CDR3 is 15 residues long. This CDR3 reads CASSQGDSFTGELFF. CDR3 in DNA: TGCGCCAGCAGCCAAGGGGACAGCTTCACCGGGGAGCTGTTTTTT.

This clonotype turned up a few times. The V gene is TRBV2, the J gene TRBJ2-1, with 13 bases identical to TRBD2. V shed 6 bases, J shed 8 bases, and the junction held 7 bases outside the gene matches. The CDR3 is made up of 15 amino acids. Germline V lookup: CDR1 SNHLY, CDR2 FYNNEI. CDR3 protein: CASRETSGGADEQFF. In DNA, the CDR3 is TGTGCCAGCAGAGAAACTAGCGGGGGGGCCGATGAGCAGTTCTTC.